There are a few counts of the clone carrying this T cell receptor beta chain. Its antigen is not known. This record belongs to a study of neurological immune-mediated disorders. Study context: Multiple sclerosis patients numbering approximately 35 comprised some 30 relapsing-remitting and 3 secondary progressive patients.

Regarding time point: longitudinal time-point 2. General study findings and limits: Neither clinical nor MRI features showed any association with the multiple sclerosis repertoire cluster, and the authors stated that larger cohorts are needed.

TCRdb fed the 5' RACE reads into MiXCR, producing one record per CDR3 protein. The sample contains 80,000 to 100,000 distinct CDR3 sequences, about 5% of which appear only once. Sample: PBMCs. This receptor was identified in a woman in her sixties or seventies with multiple sclerosis.

The CDR3 sequence is CASSSGNNSNTGELFF. CDR3 sequence (DNA): TGCGCCAGCAGCTCCGGGAACAACTCAAACACCGGGGAGCTGTTTTTT. The J gene is TRBJ2-2, the V gene TRBV5-1, with a tentative D call TRBD2 (5 bases). This CDR3 has 16 residues. Germline CDR1 and CDR2: SGHRS and YFSETQ. Trimming removed 3 bases from V and 2 bases from J, with 14 bases in between.